This T cell receptor beta chain was found in a study of shared T cell receptors in the human thymus. With 7 bases removed from V and 2 bases from J, the gap between germline ends came to 13 bases. The CDR3 is 14 amino acids. The germline CDR1 and CDR2 sequences are MDHEN and SYDVKM. The table came from immunoSEQ multiplex PCR; TCRdb's copy has only in-frame clones and leaves some out. The repertoire holds under 450,000 clones, with over 90% as singletons. Sequencing was performed on thymocytes. This receptor was identified in a human donor. The chain recombines TRBV28 with TRBJ2-3; unclear D gene. CDR3: CASTRPESTDTQYF. CDR3 in DNA: TGTGCCAGCACCAGGCCGGAATCCACAGATACGCAGTATTTT. Full variable domain (remainder filled in from reference TRBV28 and TRBJ2-3): DVKVTQSSRYLVKRTGEKVFLECVQDMDHENMFWYRQDPGLGLRLIYFSYDVKMKEKGDIPEGYSVSREKKERFSLILESASTNQTSMYLCASTRPESTDTQYFGPGTRLTVL.